The clone carrying this T cell receptor (beta chain) was recorded a few times. Its target is not known. The sample is drawn from a study of human T cells and chemical hapten exposure. In the study overall: Readings were taken at 6 days from patch tests that had applied 0.01% DPC to the upper back.

Points from the study as a whole: The number of TCRs above 1 in 1000 frequency did not change after DPC sensitization.

The time point: patch test 1, 2 weeks after DPC sensitization. Treatment meaning: therapeutic diphenylcyclopropenone sensitization with weekly scalp DPC. Unique molecular identifiers were linked by the library to individual cDNA molecules. MiXCR, applied by TCRdb to the RACE reads, yields one record per CDR3 protein. The sample lists fewer than 400,000 distinct CDR3 sequences; roughly 6.9% were seen once. This specimen was whole blood, taken in connection with sensitization to the hapten diphenylcyclopropenone (DPC). The clonotype originates from a woman aged 18-30 years with alopecia areata. Some clones in this sample may be carry-over from other donors' samples.

The CDR3 DNA reads as TGTGCCAGCAGTTTTCCAGGCGAAAAACTGTTTTTT. It codes for CASSFPGEKLFF. The chain joins TRBV28 to TRBJ1-4; D not certain. V dropped 3 bases and J dropped 8 bases, with 7 bases sitting between them. This CDR3 comprises 12 residues. Germline V gene lookup returns CDR1 MDHEN and CDR2 SYDVKM.